The 22 T cell receptor beta chains below all came from one sample that was sequenced in a study of cytomegalovirus exposure and HLA in healthy donors. A multiplex PCR was run with 60 Vbeta primers and 13 Jbeta primers. The protocol was immunoSEQ multiplex PCR, while the TCRdb copy is restricted to in-frame clones and leaves out a portion. This table lists 55,000 or so clones. Sequencing was done on a sample of PBMCs. These receptor sequences come from a woman aged 25 to 39 in good health and CMV-seropositive.

The chain recombines TRBV4-1 with TRBJ2-7; the D gene is possibly TRBD2 (5 bases). The CDR3 has 15 amino acids. The germline V gene has CDR1 MGHRA and CDR2 YSYEKL. With 1 base removed from V and 4 bases from J, the gap between germline ends came to 14 bases. DNA for the CDR3: TGCGCCAGCAGCCAAGTTACGGGCTCGGGGTACGAGCAGTACTTC. Its protein is CASSQVTGSGYEQYF.

The chain uses TRBV11-3 and TRBJ2-7; a possible D gene is TRBD2 (5 bases). V lost 5 bases and J lost 2, with 13 bases in between. Germline values: CDR1 SGHNT, CDR2 YENEEA. The CDR3 totals 14 residues. The DNA of the CDR3 is TGTGCCAGCAGCGACCGGGAACTTACCTACGAGCAGTACTTC. It translates to CASSDRELTYEQYF. The complete variable domain, with remaining parts taken from reference TRBV11-3 and TRBJ2-7, reads EAGVVQSPRYKIIEKKQPVAFWCNPISGHNTLYWYLQNLGQGPELLIRYENEEAVDDSQLPKDRFSAERLKGVDSTLKIQPAELGDSAVYLCASSDRELTYEQYFGPGTRLTVT.

The rearrangement uses TRBV30 and TRBJ2-1, with D possibly TRBD2 on 5 matching bases. The germline gives CDR1 GTSNPN, CDR2 SVGIG (reference sequence). The V and J ends lost 3 bases and 4 bases respectively, with 13 bases between them. This CDR3 is 14 amino acids long. The CDR3 region has the DNA TGTGCCTGGAGCATTAAGGGAGCATACAATGAGCAGTTCTTC. Translation: CAWSIKGAYNEQFF.

The rearrangement links TRBV11-3 to TRBJ2-3; D is undetermined. CDR1 and CDR2 (germline): SGHNT, YENEEA. CDR3 length: 15 amino acids. Trimming left V 2 bases short and J 0 bases short, with 9 bases between. CDR3: CASSLTGVSTDTQYF. The CDR3 DNA is TGTGCCAGCAGCTTAACTGGTGTCAGCACAGATACGCAGTATTTT.

This chain links TRBV30 with TRBJ1-4; 7 bases fit TRBD1. Germline CDR1 reads GTSNPN; CDR2 reads SVGIG (reference sequence). Trimming removed 1 base from V and 6 bases from J; junction bases left unmatched: 14. The CDR3 spans 17 residues. The CDR3 nucleotides are TGTGCCTGGAGTGACTCCCTCTCCGGAGGGGGCGATGAAAAACTGTTTTTT. This translates into CAWSDSLSGGGDEKLFF.

The chain joins TRBV10-3 to TRBJ2-7; 10 nucleotides match TRBD1. J lost 7 bases, V lost 2 bases, and 5 bases had no gene match. This CDR3 region has 14 residues. Per germline, CDR1 ENHRY and CDR2 SYGVKD. CDR3 sequence (DNA): TGTGCCATCAGTGAGGACAGGGGGCGTATAGAGCAGTACTTC. It specifies CAISEDRGRIEQYF.

V and J are TRBV6-5 and TRBJ2-1; TRBD2 matches 9 bases. From germline, CDR1 is MNHEY and CDR2 SVGAGI. The CDR3 has 14 residues. V dropped 2 bases and J dropped 6; count of bases not matched to a gene: 2. CDR3 bases: TGTGCCAGCAGTTACGCGGGGGGGGCCAATGAGCAGTTCTTC. Its protein product is CASSYAGGANEQFF.

The chain employs TRBV7-9 and TRBJ1-2, with 8 bases identical to TRBD1. This CDR3 contains 13 residues. The junction had 10 bases not matched to a gene; V was cut back by 8 bases and J by 8 bases. Germline V lookup: CDR1 SEHNR, CDR2 FQNEAQ (reference sequence). The CDR3 reads CASANQGAWGYTF. CDR3 in DNA: TGTGCCAGCGCCAACCAGGGGGCGTGGGGCTACACCTTC. Supplemented by reference TRBV7-9 and TRBJ1-2, the full variable domain reads DTGVSQNPRHKITKRGQNVTFRCDPISEHNRLYWYRQTLGQGPEFLTYFQNEAQLEKSRLLSDRFSAERPKGSFSTLEIQRTEQGDSAMYLCASANQGAWGYTFGSGTRLTVV.

The chain uses TRBV4-1 and TRBJ2-2, with 10 nucleotides matching TRBD1. This CDR3 spans 15 amino acids. The germline V gene has CDR1 MGHRA and CDR2 YSYEKL. V lost 5 bases to trimming and J lost 5 bases; unmatched junction nucleotides: 5. The CDR3 loop reads CASSKPGQGTGELFF. The CDR3 bases are TGCGCCAGCAGCAAACCGGGACAGGGGACCGGGGAGCTGTTTTTT.

J is TRBJ1-2 and V is TRBV4-1, with 8 bases lining up with TRBD1. The CDR3 covers 15 residues. Per germline, CDR1 MGHRA and CDR2 YSYEKL. The J segment lost 4 bases and the V segment lost 0 bases, leaving 4 bases of the junction unmatched. The CDR3 DNA reads as TGCGCCAGCAGCCAAGATAATGGACAGGGCTATGGCTACACCTTC. It specifies CASSQDNGQGYGYTF.

V is TRBV30 and J is TRBJ1-1, with TRBD1 matching 7 bases. Germline-derived CDR1 and CDR2 are GTSNPN and SVGIG (reference sequence). V lost 7 bases, J lost 1 base, and 6 bases stayed unmatched. This CDR3 is built from 13 residues. The CDR3 nucleotides read TGTGCCTCAAAGGGGGCCTGGAACACTGAAGCTTTCTTT. It yields the protein CASKGAWNTEAFF.

DNA for the CDR3: TGTGCCAGTAGTCCGACAGGGGTGGGGAACACTGAAGCTTTCTTT. As protein: CASSPTGVGNTEAFF. V and J are TRBV19 and TRBJ1-1; 8 nucleotides match TRBD1. With V trimmed by 5 bases and J by 1 base, 6 bases remained unmatched. CDR1 and CDR2 (germline): LNHDA, SQIVND (reference sequence). The CDR3 has 15 residues. The full variable domain, with the rest looked up from reference TRBV19 and TRBJ1-1, is DGGITQSPKYLFRKEGQNVTLSCEQNLNHDAMYWYRQDPGQGLRLIYYSQIVNDFQKGDIAEGYSVSREKKESFPLTVTSAQKNPTAFYLCASSPTGVGNTEAFFGQGTRLTVV.

The chain employs TRBV5-6 and TRBJ2-4, with TRBD1 as a possible D gene (6 bases). The CDR3 totals 13 residues. The V gene lost 3 bases and the J gene lost 8 bases, with 12 bases spanning the gap. Germline CDR1 reads SGHDT; CDR2 reads YYEEEE. CDR3 loop: CASSWSQGYIQYF. The CDR3 DNA follows: TGTGCCAGCAGCTGGTCCCAGGGGTACATTCAGTACTTC.

The CDR3 DNA follows: TGTGCCAGCAGCCAGGGAGGACATGACTATGGCTACACCTTC. It codes for CASSQGGHDYGYTF. V and J are TRBV4-2 and TRBJ1-2; maybe TRBD1 (5 bases). The V and J ends lost 3 bases and 3 bases respectively, with 11 bases between them. This CDR3 is 14 amino acids long. Germline assignment: CDR1 LGHNA and CDR2 YNFKEQ.

This chain connects TRBV19 to TRBJ1-5; 9 bases map to TRBD1. The CDR3 is 14 amino acids. After removal of 6 bases from V and 11 bases from J, the junction contained 11 bases not matched to a gene. Germline V gene lookup returns CDR1 LNHDA and CDR2 SQIVND (reference sequence). CDR3 nucleotides: TGTGCCAGTAGCCCGGACAGGGGAAGTATGACCCAGCATTTT. The encoded protein is CASSPDRGSMTQHF.

This chain connects TRBV5-6 to TRBJ2-2; possible D gene TRBD1, 5 bases. The V gene lost 4 bases and the J gene lost 7 bases, with 8 bases spanning the gap. The CDR3 loop spans 12 amino acids. Per germline, CDR1 SGHDT and CDR2 YYEEEE. In DNA form, the CDR3 reads TGTGCCAGCAGCCCACAGGACGGGGAGCTGTTTTTT. Protein product: CASSPQDGELFF.

The CDR3 spells CASSYGAPSYNEQFF. The CDR3 DNA reads as TGTGCCAGCAGTTACGGAGCTCCGTCCTACAATGAGCAGTTCTTC. The rearrangement uses TRBV6-6 and TRBJ2-1, with D unresolved. This CDR3 has 15 amino acids. Looked up from germline, CDR1 is MNHNY and CDR2 is SVGAGI (reference sequence). Trimming shortened V by 2 bases and J by 1 base, and 9 bases separated the two germline ends.

The chain has TRBV7-3 and TRBJ1-1; 8 bases agree with TRBD1. Germline values: CDR1 SGHTA, CDR2 FQGTGA. The CDR3 has 14 amino acids. The V gene end was trimmed by 5 bases and the J gene end by 2 bases; junction bases not matched to a gene: 4. CDR3 region: CASSITGGNTEAFF. The CDR3 DNA follows: TGTGCCAGCAGCATTACAGGGGGAAACACTGAAGCTTTCTTT. Filled out from reference TRBV7-3 and TRBJ1-1, the complete variable domain reads GAGVSQTPSNKVTEKGKYVELRCDPISGHTALYWYRQSLGQGPEFLIYFQGTGAADDSGLPNDRFFAVRPEGSVSTLKIQRTERGDSAVYLCASSITGGNTEAFFGQGTRLTVV.

The V and J genes are TRBV19 and TRBJ2-7; 15 bases are shared with TRBD2. This CDR3 region has 16 residues. V gave up 5 bases and J gave up 8 bases; unmatched junction bases: 10. Germline values: CDR1 LNHDA, CDR2 SQIVND (reference sequence). Here the CDR3 DNA reads TGTGCCAGTAGTGGCAGGACTAGCGGGAGGGCCCTGCAGCAGTACTTC. Amino acid sequence: CASSGRTSGRALQQYF.

CDR3 in DNA: TGTGCCAGCAGCCCGACTTTGACCGGGGAGCTGTTTTTT. Encoded protein: CASSPTLTGELFF. The chain couples TRBV9 to TRBJ2-2; D not certain. Trimming left V 4 bases short and J 5 bases short, with 9 bases between. In germline, CDR1 is SGDLS, CDR2 YYNGEE. CDR3 size: 13 residues.

This chain uses TRBV5-1 with TRBJ1-4; the D gene is possibly TRBD1 (5 bases). V gave up 0 bases and J gave up 12 bases, with 15 bases separating them. The CDR3 extends over 14 amino acids. Germline V CDR1 and CDR2: SGHRS, YFSETQ. The CDR3 coding sequence is TGCGCCAGCAGCTTGGAACCCCAGGGAGGTCAACTGTTTTTT. Translation gives CASSLEPQGGQLFF.

The chain recombines TRBV27 with TRBJ2-1; 7 bases map to TRBD1. The V gene's germline CDR1 is MNHEY and CDR2 SMNVEV (reference sequence). This CDR3 region has 14 residues. With V trimmed by 6 bases and J by 0 bases, 2 bases remained unmatched. As DNA, the CDR3 is TGTGCCAGCAGCCGGACAGGCTCCTACAATGAGCAGTTCTTC. Translation gives CASSRTGSYNEQFF.